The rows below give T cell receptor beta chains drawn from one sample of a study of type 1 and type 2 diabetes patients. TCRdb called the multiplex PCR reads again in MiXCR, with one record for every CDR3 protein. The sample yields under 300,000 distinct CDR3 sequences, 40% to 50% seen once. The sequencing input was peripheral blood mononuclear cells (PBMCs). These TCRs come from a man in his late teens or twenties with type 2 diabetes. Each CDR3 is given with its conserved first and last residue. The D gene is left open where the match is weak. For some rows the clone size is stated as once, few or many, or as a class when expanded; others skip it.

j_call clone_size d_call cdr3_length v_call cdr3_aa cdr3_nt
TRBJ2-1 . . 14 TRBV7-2 CASSLVASYNEQFF TGTGCCAGCAGCTTAGTAGCCAGCTACAATGAGCAGTTCTTC
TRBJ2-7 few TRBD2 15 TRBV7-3 CASSQVERGIYEQYF TGCGCCAGCAGCCAAGTCGAGCGGGGAATATACGAGCAGTACTTC
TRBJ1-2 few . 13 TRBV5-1 CASRGTADYGYTF TGCGCCAGCAGGGGGACGGCAGACTATGGCTACACCTTC
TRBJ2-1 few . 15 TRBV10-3 CAISRDPYPTNEQFF TGTGCCATCAGTCGAGACCCGTACCCCACCAATGAGCAGTTCTTC
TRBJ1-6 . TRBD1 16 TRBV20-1 CSASQGARQKNSPLHF TGCAGTGCTAGTCAGGGGGCTAGACAGAAAAATTCACCCCTCCACTTT
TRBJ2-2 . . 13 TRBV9 CASSLGRIGELFF TGTGCCAGCAGCTTAGGCCGAATCGGGGAGCTGTTTTTT
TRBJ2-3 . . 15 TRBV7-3 CASSLWSRGTDTQYF TGTGCCAGCAGCTTATGGTCCCGAGGCACAGATACGCAGTATTTT
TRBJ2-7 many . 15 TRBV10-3 CAISDGGSGITEQYF TGTGCCATCAGTGATGGAGGGTCTGGAATTACCGAGCAGTACTTC
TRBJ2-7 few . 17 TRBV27 CASSSDNRAPRVYEQYF TGTGCCAGCAGTTCAGACAACCGGGCCCCCCGGGTCTACGAGCAGTACTTC
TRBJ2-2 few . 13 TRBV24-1 CATRFSYTGELFF TGTGCCACCAGATTCTCCTACACCGGGGAGCTGTTTTTT
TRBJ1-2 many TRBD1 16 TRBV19 CASSIDRTGQPYGYTF TGTGCCAGTAGTATAGATCGGACAGGGCAACCCTATGGCTACACCTTC
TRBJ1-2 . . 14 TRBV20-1 CSARDLGSNYGYTF TGCAGTGCTAGAGATCTCGGTTCTAACTATGGCTACACCTTC
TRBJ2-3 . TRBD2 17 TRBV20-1 CSTTTFSGGASTDTQYF TGCAGTACTACGACATTTAGCGGGGGAGCTAGCACAGATACGCAGTATTTT
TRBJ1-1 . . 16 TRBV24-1 CASSHPTGKRFTEAFF TGTGCCAGCAGCCACCCTACAGGAAAACGGTTCACTGAAGCTTTCTTT
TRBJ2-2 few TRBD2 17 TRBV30 CAWSTTASGRNTGELFF TGTGCCTGGAGTACGACGGCTAGCGGGAGGAACACCGGGGAGCTGTTTTTT
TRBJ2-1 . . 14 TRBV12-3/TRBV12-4 CASSFTQGHNEQFF TGTGCCAGCAGTTTTACCCAGGGCCACAATGAGCAGTTCTTC
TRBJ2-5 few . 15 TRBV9 CASSVASEIVETQYF TGTGCCAGCAGCGTAGCGTCGGAAATTGTAGAGACCCAGTACTTC
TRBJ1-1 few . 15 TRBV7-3 CASSLSPGLNTEAFF TGTGCCAGCAGCTTATCTCCAGGGCTGAACACTGAAGCTTTCTTT
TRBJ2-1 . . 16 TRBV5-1 CASRFFEGRQYNEQFF TGCGCCAGCAGGTTTTTTGAAGGCAGGCAATACAATGAGCAGTTCTTC
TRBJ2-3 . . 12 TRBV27 CASSLDTSTQYF TGTGCCAGCAGTTTAGATACATCCACGCAGTATTTT
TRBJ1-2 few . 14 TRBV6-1 CASRRPQQDYGYTF TGTGCCAGCAGACGACCACAGCAAGACTATGGCTACACCTTC
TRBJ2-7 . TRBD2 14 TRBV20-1 CSAGLAGGRYEQYF TGCAGTGCTGGACTAGCGGGAGGTCGGTACGAGCAGTACTTC
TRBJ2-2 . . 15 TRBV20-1 CSARMAHRDTGELFF TGCAGTGCTAGAATGGCCCACCGTGACACCGGGGAGCTGTTTTTT
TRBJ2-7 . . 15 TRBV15 CATSRGGTSTYEQYF TGTGCCACCAGCAGAGGCGGGACTTCGACCTACGAGCAGTACTTC
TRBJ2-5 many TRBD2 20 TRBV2 CASSETQPGLAGGPVETQYF TGTGCCAGCAGTGAAACCCAACCGGGACTAGCGGGAGGGCCGGTAGAGACCCAGTACTTC
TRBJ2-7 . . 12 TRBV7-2 CASSLNRDEQYF TGTGCCAGCAGCTTAAATCGGGATGAGCAGTACTTC